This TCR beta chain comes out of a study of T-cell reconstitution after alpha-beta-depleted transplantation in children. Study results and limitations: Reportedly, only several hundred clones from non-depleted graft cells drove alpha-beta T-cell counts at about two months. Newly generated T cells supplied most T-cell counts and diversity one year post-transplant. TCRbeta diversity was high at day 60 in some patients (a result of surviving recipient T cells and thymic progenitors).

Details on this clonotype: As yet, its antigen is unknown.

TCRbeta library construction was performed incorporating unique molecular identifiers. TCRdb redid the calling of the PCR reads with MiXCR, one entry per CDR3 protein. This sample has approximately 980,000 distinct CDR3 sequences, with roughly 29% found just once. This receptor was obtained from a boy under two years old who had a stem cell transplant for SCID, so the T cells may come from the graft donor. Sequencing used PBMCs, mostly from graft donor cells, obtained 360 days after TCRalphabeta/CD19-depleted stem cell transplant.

CDR3 loop: CASSRDLIQNEQFF. DNA for the CDR3: TGTGCCAGCAGCCGCGACTTGATTCAGAATGAGCAGTTCTTC. The rearrangement joins TRBV2 to TRBJ2-1, with D unresolved. V gave up 6 bases and J gave up 7 bases, with 16 bases separating them. The CDR3 covers 14 residues. The germline CDR1 and CDR2 sequences are SNHLY and FYNNEI.